The next 21 T cell receptor beta chains were all read from a single sample in a study of T cell responses to AZD1222 COVID-19 vaccine. The data were produced by immunoSEQ multiplex PCR, yet TCRdb's version contains in-frame clones alone and is incomplete. The sample shows some 130,000 clones, 80% to 90% of them seen only once. The sample here was peripheral blood, taken 28 days after the second AZD1222 dose. Source of these receptors: an adult who received the AZD1222 COVID-19 vaccine.

V gene TRBV4-1 combines with J gene TRBJ1-1, with 7 bases fitting TRBD1. Germline V gene data show CDR1 as MGHRA and CDR2 as YSYEKL. Unmatched junction bases numbered 4, after V lost 2 bases and J lost 1 base. This CDR3 contains 15 residues. The CDR3: CASSQQRTGNTEAFF. DNA for the CDR3: TGCGCCAGCAGCCAACAACGGACAGGGAACACTGAAGCTTTCTTT.

This chain joins TRBV6-5 and TRBJ1-2; D gene uncertain. CDR3 length: 14 residues. The V gene's germline CDR1 is MNHEY and CDR2 SVGAGI. Between the trimmed V and J ends, which lost 2 bases and 1 base, there was a span of 8 bases. This CDR3 is CASSYGGNNYGYTF. In DNA form, the CDR3 reads TGTGCCAGCAGTTACGGAGGGAATAACTATGGCTACACCTTC.

The V call is TRBV7-9, the J call TRBJ1-1; D ambiguous. CDR1 is SEHNR, CDR2 FQNEAQ, per germline (reference sequence). V lost 3 bases to trimming and J lost 5 bases, with 13 bases between them. This CDR3 comprises 14 residues. The CDR3: CASSFELRGTEAFF. The CDR3 bases are TGTGCCAGCAGCTTCGAGTTAAGAGGGACTGAAGCTTTCTTT.

V is TRBV6-5 and J is TRBJ2-7; TRBD1 matches at 7 bases. The length of the CDR3 is 15 residues. J was trimmed by 4 bases and V by 0 bases; bases with no gene match: 6. CDR1 MNHEY and CDR2 SVGAGI come from the germline V gene. The DNA for the CDR3 is TGTGCCAGCAGTTACTCATCAGGGGGTGTGTACGAGCAGTACTTC. Translating it yields CASSYSSGGVYEQYF.

The chain employs TRBV7-2 and TRBJ2-3; the D is unclear. CDR3 length: 17 amino acids. Germline CDR1 reads SGHTA; CDR2 reads FQGNSA. With 0 bases removed from V and 2 bases from J, the gap between germline ends came to 15 bases. CDR3 bases: TGTGCCAGCAGCTTAGCGCACGGTTATGGGAACACAGATACGCAGTATTTT. Translation: CASSLAHGYGNTDTQYF.

CDR3 in amino acids: CASSSLRGSETQYF. The CDR3 DNA is TGTGCCAGCAGCTCCCTCAGGGGATCGGAGACCCAGTACTTC. This chain joins TRBV5-6 and TRBJ2-5, with D possibly TRBD1 on 6 matching bases. V lost 3 bases to trimming and J lost 5 bases, with 14 bases between them. The CDR3 extends over 14 amino acids. CDR1 and CDR2 from the germline V gene are SGHDT and YYEEEE.

This chain connects TRBV2 to TRBJ2-7; TRBD2 matches at 8 bases. The CDR3 covers 13 residues. Germline lookup yields CDR1 SNHLY and CDR2 FYNNEI. V trimming: 5 bases; J trimming: 4 bases; junction bases outside the gene matches: 4. The CDR3 loop is CASSLEREYEQYF. DNA for the CDR3: TGTGCCAGCAGTCTCGAGCGGGAGTACGAGCAGTACTTC.

The chain links TRBV7-9 to TRBJ1-4; D is possibly TRBD1 (6 bases). This CDR3 comprises 14 residues. Trimming removed 5 bases from V and 7 bases from J, with 14 bases in between. Germline V lookup: CDR1 SEHNR, CDR2 FQNEAQ (reference sequence). The CDR3 loop is CASSPGDRTEKLFF. CDR3 coding DNA: TGTGCCAGCAGCCCCGGAGACAGGACTGAAAAACTGTTTTTT. Together with reference TRBV7-9 and TRBJ1-4, the CDR3 gives the full variable domain: DTGVSQNPRHKITKRGQNVTFRCDPISEHNRLYWYRQTLGQGPEFLTYFQNEAQLEKSRLLSDRFSAERPKGSFSTLEIQRTEQGDSAMYLCASSPGDRTEKLFFGSGTQLSVL.

CDR3 DNA: TGCAGCGTTGAAACACGGGGGCCGACCTACGAGCAGTACTTC. It encodes CSVETRGPTYEQYF. The J gene is TRBJ2-7, the V gene TRBV29-1; perhaps D is TRBD1 or TRBD2 (6 bases each). Germline-derived CDR1 and CDR2 are SQVTM and ANQGSEA. The CDR3 has 14 amino acids. Trimming left V 2 bases short and J 2 bases short, with 13 bases between.

The genes are TRBV5-4 and TRBJ2-7; no clear D. The CDR3 consists of 15 residues. CDR1 and CDR2 from the germline V gene are SGHNT and YYREEE (reference sequence). The ends were cut back, 1 base at V and 4 bases at J, with 15 bases in the middle. The CDR3 reads CASSLLSGAAYEQYF. The DNA for the CDR3 is TGTGCCAGCAGCTTGTTGTCAGGAGCTGCTTACGAGCAGTACTTC. Full variable domain (missing parts from reference TRBV5-4 and TRBJ2-7): ETGVTQSPTHLIKTRGQQVTLRCSSQSGHNTVSWYQQALGQGPQFIFQYYREEENGRGNFPPRFSGLQFPNYSSELNVNALELDDSALYLCASSLLSGAAYEQYFGPGTRLTVT.

The gene calls are TRBV12-3 or TRBV12-4 and TRBJ1-2; D gene ambiguous. The CDR3 covers 13 residues. V was cut by 3 bases and J by 8 bases, with 13 bases left in between. CDR3 nucleotides: TGTGCCAGCAGTTTCGGGGAGATAAGGGGCTACACCTTC. Its protein is CASSFGEIRGYTF.

V usage is TRBV3-1 (or the pseudogene TRBV3-2) and J usage is TRBJ1-1; no clear D. V dropped 3 bases and J dropped 1 base, with 15 bases sitting between them. The CDR3 is made up of 16 amino acids. Germline V gives CDR1 LGHDT, CDR2 YNNKEL (reference sequence). The CDR3: CASSQFSGGKNTEAFF. The CDR3 coding sequence is TGTGCCAGCAGCCAGTTCAGCGGCGGGAAGAACACTGAAGCTTTCTTT.

The rearrangement links TRBV19 to TRBJ1-4; D is unclear. The CDR3 runs to 15 residues. Germline CDR1 is LNHDA and CDR2 is SQIVND (reference sequence). V lost 3 bases to trimming and J lost 10 bases, with 18 bases between them. The CDR3 DNA reads TGTGCCAGTAGTATCTGGGAGCGCCGGGGAGGAAAACTGTTTTTT. Its protein is CASSIWERRGGKLFF.

CDR3 amino acids: CSVGWRDRGTEAFF. CDR3 sequence (DNA): TGCAGCGTTGGCTGGAGAGACAGGGGAACTGAAGCTTTCTTT. This chain links TRBV29-1 with TRBJ1-1; 8 nucleotides align to TRBD1. The ends lost 4 bases at V and 5 bases at J; junction bases unmatched: 9. The germline CDR1 and CDR2 sequences are SQVTM and ANQGSEA. The CDR3 totals 14 residues.

This chain joins TRBV13 and TRBJ2-5; 8 nucleotides align to TRBD2. Per germline, CDR1 PRHDT and CDR2 FYEKMQ (reference sequence). This CDR3 is 14 amino acids long. V trimming: 2 bases; J trimming: 5 bases; junction bases outside the gene matches: 4. The CDR3 DNA is TGTGCCAGCAGCTTACGGGAGGGGAGGGAGACCCAGTACTTC. As protein: CASSLREGRETQYF.

This rearrangement joins TRBV27 to TRBJ2-7; no clear D. Germline V gene data show CDR1 as MNHEY and CDR2 as SMNVEV (reference sequence). CDR3 length: 13 residues. The V and J ends lost 5 bases and 2 bases respectively, with 10 bases between them. Here the CDR3 reads CASSHTWAYEQYF. The DNA of the CDR3 is TGTGCCAGCAGTCACACGTGGGCCTACGAGCAGTACTTC.

The CDR3 DNA sequence: TGTGCCAGTAGTACAATAGGGGCGGGTGAAAAACTGTTTTTT. It yields the protein CASSTIGAGEKLFF. The chain recombines TRBV19 with TRBJ1-4; a weak D match, TRBD1 (5 bases). This CDR3 is 14 amino acids long. The ends were cut back, 4 bases at V and 7 bases at J, with 13 bases in the middle. From germline, CDR1 is LNHDA and CDR2 SQIVND (reference sequence).

The chain recombines TRBV7-2 with TRBJ2-6, with D maybe TRBD1 (6 bases). Trimming pared 7 bases from V and 2 bases from J, leaving 15 bases between. The CDR3 covers 16 residues. Germline V gene data show CDR1 as SGHTA and CDR2 as FQGNSA. The CDR3 DNA reads TGTGCCAGCATCTCAATTGGGGGCGCTGGGGCCAACGTCCTGACTTTC. As protein: CASISIGGAGANVLTF.

The chain employs TRBV18 and TRBJ1-2; D is possibly TRBD1 (5 bases). The V and J ends lost 3 bases and 3 bases respectively, with 8 bases between them. This CDR3 comprises 13 residues. Germline V gene data show CDR1 as KGHSH and CDR2 as LQKENI. For the CDR3, the DNA is TGTGCCAGCTCACCCAGGGAGGACTATGGCTACACCTTC. Residues: CASSPREDYGYTF.

The genes are TRBV7-9 and TRBJ1-5; D perhaps matches TRBD1 (5 bases). The CDR3 runs to 16 residues. Trimming stripped 5 bases from V and 1 base from J, with 15 bases between. CDR1 is SEHNR, CDR2 FQNEAQ, per germline (reference sequence). The CDR3 loop is CASSPRGVSSNQPQHF. The CDR3 DNA is TGTGCCAGCAGCCCTAGAGGGGTCTCAAGCAATCAGCCCCAGCATTTT.

About this clone: Other DNA sequences from this sample encode an identical CDR3 as well. V gene TRBV5-5 combines with J gene TRBJ2-3; D call uncertain. Trimming took off 4 bases at V and 0 bases at J, with 9 bases between the two ends. Per the germline V gene, CDR1 is SGHKS and CDR2 is YYEKEE (reference sequence). This CDR3 region has 14 residues. The CDR3 spells CASSPPVSTDTQYF. CDR3 nucleotide sequence: TGTGCCAGCAGCCCCCCTGTTAGCACAGATACGCAGTATTTT.